What follows are 25 T cell receptor beta chains derived from one specimen sequenced in a study of identical twins. In TCRdb, the 5' RACE reads were re-called with MiXCR into one record per CDR3 protein. The sample holds about 720,000 distinct CDR3 sequences, 8.5% to 9% seen once. The data also belong to a second study, concerning yellow fever vaccine responses in identical twins.

Sequenced material: PBMCs. Receptors originate from a woman under 30 in good health.

J is TRBJ2-7 and V is TRBV19; 9 nucleotides match TRBD1. CDR1 is LNHDA and CDR2 is SQIVND in the germline V gene (reference sequence). The junction had 9 bases not matched to a gene; V was cut back by 5 bases and J by 4 bases. The CDR3 extends over 15 amino acids. Here the CDR3 reads CASSGRDRDRYEQYF. The CDR3 DNA sequence: TGTGCCAGTAGTGGCCGGGACAGGGACCGTTACGAGCAGTACTTC. Full variable domain (missing parts from reference TRBV19 and TRBJ2-7): DGGITQSPKYLFRKEGQNVTLSCEQNLNHDAMYWYRQDPGQGLRLIYYSQIVNDFQKGDIAEGYSVSREKKESFPLTVTSAQKNPTAFYLCASSGRDRDRYEQYFGPGTRLTVT.

This chain links TRBV6-1 with TRBJ2-2; the D call may be TRBD1 or TRBD2 (6 bases each). Deletions cut 0 bases from V and 5 bases from J, with 13 bases between. CDR1 and CDR2 (germline): MNHNS, SASEGT. CDR3 length: 16 amino acids. The CDR3 loop reads CASSEAIGGLTGELFF. In DNA form, the CDR3 reads TGTGCCAGCAGTGAAGCGATCGGGGGCCTGACCGGGGAGCTGTTTTTT.

This clonotype turned up a few times. V usage is TRBV5-6 and J usage is TRBJ2-7; D is possibly TRBD2 (7 bases). The CDR3 is made up of 14 amino acids. With 4 bases removed from V and 6 bases from J, the gap between germline ends came to 17 bases. Germline V lookup: CDR1 SGHDT, CDR2 YYEEEE. CDR3: CASSLEGGVGEQYF. The CDR3 nucleotides read TGTGCCAGCAGCCTTGAAGGGGGGGTCGGCGAGCAGTACTTC.

This clonotype was recorded many times. J is TRBJ2-2 and V is TRBV6-5; no definite D call. This CDR3 spans 14 amino acids. Trimming pared 2 bases from V and 6 bases from J, leaving 10 bases between. Germline CDR1 is MNHEY and CDR2 is SVGAGI. DNA for the CDR3: TGTGCCAGCAGTTACAAGGCGCCTTCCGGGGAGCTGTTTTTT. This encodes CASSYKAPSGELFF.

The genes are TRBV20-1 and TRBJ2-5; a weak D match, TRBD2 (7 bases). The CDR3 is 13 residues long. The V gene lost 5 bases and the J gene lost 3 bases, with 13 bases spanning the gap. From germline, CDR1 is DFQATT and CDR2 SNEGSKA (reference sequence). CDR3 sequence: CSAPRGGEETQYF. The CDR3 nucleotides are TGCAGTGCTCCAAGGGGGGGCGAAGAGACCCAGTACTTC.

This clonotype has only a few counts. The chain recombines TRBV29-1 with TRBJ1-1, with 8 bases fitting TRBD1. In germline, CDR1 is SQVTM, CDR2 ANQGSEA. This CDR3 spans 14 amino acids. The junction had 7 bases not matched to a gene; V was cut back by 7 bases and J by 0 bases. CDR3 amino acids: CSGQRTGMNTEAFF. The CDR3 DNA is TGCAGCGGACAACGGACAGGGATGAACACTGAAGCTTTCTTT.

With respect to this clonotype: A read error is possible here, since a much larger clone lies one base away. J is TRBJ2-5 and V is TRBV10-3, with 7 bases that match TRBD1. The germline CDR1 and CDR2 sequences are ENHRY and SYGVKD. J gave up 4 bases and V 8 bases, and 7 bases lay outside the gene matches. The CDR3 covers 13 residues. This CDR3 reads CAIERGPPETQYF. The CDR3, as DNA: TGTGCCATCGAGAGGGGGCCTCCAGAGACCCAGTACTTC.

This chain connects TRBV4-1 to TRBJ2-1; 8 bases align to TRBD2. Germline loops: CDR1 MGHRA, CDR2 YSYEKL. Germline trimming cut 3 bases from V and 4 bases from J; bases unmatched to any gene: 5. CDR3 size: 15 residues. In nucleotides, the CDR3 is TGCGCCAGCAGCCAGGCGGGGGGAAGATACAATGAGCAGTTCTTC. Its translation: CASSQAGGRYNEQFF.

The sample holds a few counts of this clonotype. The chain couples TRBV14 to TRBJ2-4; D gene uncertain. The V end lost 0 bases, the J end lost 1 base, and 10 bases lay between the germline ends. Looked up from germline, CDR1 is SGHDN and CDR2 is FVKESK. The CDR3 sequence is 16 residues long. CDR3 bases: TGTGCCAGCAGCCAAGATTCCGGGTGGGCCAAAAACATTCAGTACTTC. The encoded protein is CASSQDSGWAKNIQYF.

This clonotype showed up just a few times. The gene calls are TRBV2 and TRBJ2-1; 10 bases are a match to TRBD2. Germline assignment: CDR1 SNHLY and CDR2 FYNNEI. The CDR3 has 15 residues. With 3 bases clipped from V and 7 bases from J, the junction kept 6 bases outside the gene matches. In nucleotides, the CDR3 is TGTGCCAGCAGTGATCAGCGGGAGGGCCAGAATGAGCAGTTCTTC. Amino acids: CASSDQREGQNEQFF. Based on the CDR3 plus reference TRBV2 and TRBJ2-1, the full variable domain is EPEVTQTPSHQVTQMGQEVILRCVPISNHLYFYWYRQILGQKVEFLVSFYNNEISEKSEIFDDQFSVERPDGSNFTLKIRSTKLEDSAMYFCASSDQREGQNEQFFGPGTRLTVL.

This clonotype was seen ten or more times. The genes are TRBV3-1 and TRBJ2-5; 7 bases align to TRBD1. Germline V CDR1 and CDR2: LGHDT, YNNKEL (reference sequence). The CDR3 runs to 18 residues. V gave up 4 bases and J gave up 0 bases; unmatched junction bases: 14. The DNA of the CDR3 is TGTGCCAGCAGCCTCAAATTTACAGGGGACATCTACCAAGAGACCCAGTACTTC. The encoded protein is CASSLKFTGDIYQETQYF.

The CDR3 DNA reads TGTGCCAGCACCCCGAACGGACTAGCGGGAGGAACCTACAATGAGCAGTTCTTC. Protein product: CASTPNGLAGGTYNEQFF. The V and J genes are TRBV6-4 and TRBJ2-1; TRBD2 agrees at 14 bases. The junction had 10 bases not matched to a gene; V was cut back by 7 bases and J by 2 bases. The CDR3 has 18 amino acids. The germline V gene has CDR1 MRHNA and CDR2 SNTAGT.

The rearrangement links TRBV7-3 to TRBJ2-1; a possible D gene is TRBD2 (6 bases). Trimming took off 8 bases at V and 7 bases at J, with 18 bases between the two ends. This CDR3 is 14 amino acids long. Germline CDR1 SGHTA, CDR2 FQGTGA. The CDR3: CASSPSREWNEQFF. CDR3 nucleotides: TGTGCCAGCTCTCCCTCTCGGGAGTGGAATGAGCAGTTCTTC.

This chain connects TRBV13 to TRBJ2-5; no firm D call. The V gene lost 0 bases and the J gene lost 4 bases, with 12 bases spanning the gap. CDR1 PRHDT and CDR2 FYEKMQ come from the germline V gene (reference sequence). The CDR3 is 15 amino acids. The CDR3 sequence is CASSLGALPGETQYF. The CDR3 DNA reads as TGTGCCAGCAGCTTAGGAGCCCTCCCCGGAGAGACCCAGTACTTC.

This clonotype was observed a handful of times. The gene calls are TRBV18 and TRBJ2-3; TRBD2 matches 7 bases. This CDR3 is built from 15 residues. The V segment lost 3 bases and the J segment 2 bases; nucleotides outside the gene matches: 5. Per the germline V gene, CDR1 is KGHSH and CDR2 is LQKENI. The CDR3 sequence is CASSPTSGTTDTQYF. Here the CDR3 DNA reads TGTGCCAGCTCACCGACAAGCGGGACCACAGATACGCAGTATTTT. The variable domain in full, completed from reference TRBV18 and TRBJ2-3, reads NAGVMQNPRHLVRRRGQEARLRCSPMKGHSHVYWYRQLPEEGLKFMVYLQKENIIDESGMPKERFSAEFPKEGPSILRIQQVVRGDSAAYFCASSPTSGTTDTQYFGPGTRLTVL.

This clonotype was picked up many times. The V gene is TRBV3-1, the J gene TRBJ2-1, with a tentative D call TRBD2 (5 bases). The V and J ends lost 4 bases and 6 bases respectively, with 16 bases between them. Germline V gene data show CDR1 as LGHDT and CDR2 as YNNKEL (reference sequence). The CDR3 is made up of 15 amino acids. The CDR3 region is CASSPRRGNTNEQFF. The CDR3 region has the DNA TGTGCCAGCAGCCCTCGACGGGGAAATACCAATGAGCAGTTCTTC.

There are a few counts of this clonotype. The rearrangement links TRBV28 to TRBJ2-1, with TRBD2 identical over 14 bases. Germline loops: CDR1 MDHEN, CDR2 SYDVKM. The trim removed 6 bases at V and 3 bases at J, leaving 4 bases unmatched. This CDR3 has 16 amino acids. CDR3 in amino acids: CASSETSGRVYNEQFF. Written as DNA, the CDR3 is TGTGCCAGCAGCGAGACTAGCGGGAGGGTCTACAATGAGCAGTTCTTC.

This clonotype was counted many times. The chain has TRBV6-2 or TRBV6-3 and TRBJ2-4; D possibly corresponds to TRBD2 (5 bases). CDR1 is MNHEY and CDR2 is SVGEGT in the germline V gene. This CDR3 spans 14 amino acids. V was shortened by 5 bases and J by 5 bases, with 13 bases between the two germline ends. The CDR3 bases are TGTGCCAGCAGTAAACTAGTTGGTGAAAACATTCAGTACTTC. Encoded protein: CASSKLVGENIQYF.

The V gene is TRBV6-5, the J gene TRBJ2-1, with 11 positions matching TRBD2. Trimming at V came to 0 bases and at J to 9 bases, leaving 7 bases not matched to a gene. The CDR3 loop spans 16 amino acids. The V gene's germline CDR1 is MNHEY and CDR2 SVGAGI. The CDR3 reads CASSYSTSGASVEQFF. For the CDR3, the DNA is TGTGCCAGCAGTTACTCGACTAGCGGGGCTTCTGTTGAGCAGTTCTTC.

The chain has TRBV4-3 and TRBJ1-2; D is perhaps TRBD1 (6 bases). V dropped 4 bases and J dropped 8 bases, with 29 bases sitting between them. The CDR3 is 18 residues long. Germline CDR1 and CDR2: LGHNA and YSLEER. This CDR3 reads CASSPGEFGWGAPEGYTF. The CDR3 coding sequence is TGCGCCAGCAGCCCGGGGGAATTCGGTTGGGGGGCCCCCGAGGGCTACACCTTC.

Many counts were recorded for this clonotype. This sequence joins TRBV16 and TRBJ2-7; 14 nucleotides match TRBD2. The CDR3 spans 17 residues. Per the germline V gene, CDR1 is KGHSY and CDR2 is FQNENV. With 0 bases clipped from V and 5 bases from J, the junction kept 6 bases outside the gene matches. CDR3 sequence reads: CASSQSAGLAGVHEQYF. CDR3 DNA: TGTGCCAGCAGCCAATCAGCGGGACTAGCGGGAGTACACGAGCAGTACTTC.

The J gene is TRBJ2-5, the V gene TRBV20-1; D is unresolved. This CDR3 region has 14 residues. V was trimmed by 6 bases and J by 5 bases, leaving 19 bases between them. Germline CDR1 is DFQATT and CDR2 is SNEGSKA (reference sequence). The CDR3 DNA sequence: TGCAGTGCCACCGACGGTGGGGTTCGGGAGACCCAGTACTTC. As protein: CSATDGGVRETQYF.

The genes are TRBV20-1 and TRBJ2-3; 9 bases fit TRBD2. The V and J ends lost 0 bases and 2 bases, in that order; junction bases with no gene match: 9. Germline V gene lookup returns CDR1 DFQATT and CDR2 SNEGSKA (reference sequence). The CDR3 is made up of 17 amino acids. The CDR3 here is CSAREGMLAGLTDTQYF. The CDR3 region has the DNA TGCAGTGCTAGAGAGGGGATGCTAGCGGGGCTCACAGATACGCAGTATTTT.

This clonotype was counted ten times or more. The rearrangement joins TRBV28 to TRBJ1-5, with 12 bases matching TRBD1. V lost 6 bases, J lost 0 bases, and 9 bases stayed unmatched. Looked up from germline, CDR1 is MDHEN and CDR2 is SYDVKM. This CDR3 contains 18 residues. The CDR3 loop is CASRLGTGGPYSNQPQHF. The CDR3 bases are TGTGCCAGCAGACTCGGGACAGGGGGCCCCTATAGCAATCAGCCCCAGCATTTT.

The J gene is TRBJ2-1, the V gene TRBV27; the D gene could be TRBD1 or TRBD2 (5 bases each). The CDR3 totals 15 residues. With 6 bases removed from V and 9 bases from J, the gap between germline ends came to 21 bases. Germline V gene data show CDR1 as MNHEY and CDR2 as SMNVEV (reference sequence). CDR3: CASSPWEQGPPEQFF. CDR3 coding DNA: TGTGCCAGCAGCCCTTGGGAGCAGGGACCCCCTGAGCAGTTCTTC.